The present TCR beta chain was sequenced within a study of blood T cell repertoires in COVID-19. V lost 3 bases, J lost 6 bases, and 6 bases lay in between. In germline, CDR1 is MDHEN, CDR2 SYDVKM. CDR3 length: 12 residues. Only in-frame clones appear in the TCRdb table, and some are missing; sequencing was by immunoSEQ multiplex PCR. The sample has about 120,000 clones, 65% to 90% seen once. The chain links TRBV28 to TRBJ1-5; D remains unclear. This sequence originates from a human donor in a cohort sampled during active COVID-19. The sequenced sample consisted of peripheral blood. CDR3 residues: CASSLLRQPQHF. The CDR3, as DNA: TGTGCCAGCAGTTTGTTGCGTCAGCCCCAGCATTTT.